This T cell receptor beta chain was profiled in a study of naive and memory T cell subsets. Study results and limitations: Clonotypes here are unpaired alpha or beta chain sequences.

An equimolar mix of two oligonucleotides served as the beta constant-region primer for TRBC1 and TRBC2. Nested alpha and beta constant-region primers with the SP2 primer drove four PCR rounds on ligated cDNA. TCRdb processed the UMI-ligation and nested PCR reads anew with MiXCR; each CDR3 protein has one entry. The table shows 80,000 or so distinct CDR3 sequences, with around 9% occurring only once. This clonotype was observed a handful of times. Antigen unknown. The CDR3 extends over 18 amino acids. The ends were cut back, 1 base at V and 2 bases at J, with 18 bases in the middle. Germline V gives CDR1 LNHNV, CDR2 YYDKDF (reference sequence). After CD4 positive bead selection, the CD4-negative fraction gave CD8 T cells.

Sequencing was performed on naive CD8+ T cells from blood. The V and J genes are TRBV15 and TRBJ1-5; tentatively, D is TRBD1 (5 bases). The source of this sequence is a human donor in good health. The CDR3 loop is CATSRAPAGVDGNQPQHF. CDR3 in DNA: TGTGCCACCAGCAGAGCTCCAGCGGGGGTTGATGGCAATCAGCCCCAGCATTTT.